This TCR beta chain is drawn from a study of T-cell reconstitution after alpha-beta-depleted transplantation in children. Unique molecular identifiers were used in preparing the TCRbeta library. A single record per CDR3 protein comes from TCRdb applying MiXCR to the PCR reads. The table has 200,000 to 300,000 distinct CDR3 sequences, about 24% seen once. The CDR3 is 15 amino acids. V shed 6 bases, J shed 1 base, and the junction held 7 bases outside the gene matches. This chain links TRBV12-3 or TRBV12-4 with TRBJ2-3; 7 bases are a match to TRBD1. The receptor's source is a female patient aged 2-10 years who had a stem cell transplant for congenital amegakaryocytic thrombocytopenia, so the T cells may come from the graft donor. The sample in question was PBMCs, mostly from graft donor cells, obtained 360 days after TCRalphabeta/CD19-depleted stem cell transplant. The DNA for the CDR3 is TGTGCCAGCAGCATGACAGGGTACGGCACAGATACGCAGTATTTT. It translates to CASSMTGYGTDTQYF.